This TCR beta chain was captured by sequencing in a study of T cell responses to AZD1222 COVID-19 vaccine. Repertoires were generated with immunoSEQ multiplex PCR, while TCRdb's copy carries only in-frame clones and drops some. The data contain about 130,000 clones, about 94% of them seen just once; the ten biggest clones take up roughly 0.96%. Material: peripheral blood, obtained on day 0 of AZD1222 vaccination. This sequence was found in an adult in good health.

The CDR3 region is CAISEHGGAYNEQFF. In nucleotides, the CDR3 is TGTGCCATCAGTGAACACGGGGGGGCTTACAATGAGCAGTTCTTC. The J gene is TRBJ2-1, the V gene TRBV10-3, with 8 bases identical to TRBD2. The J segment lost 4 bases and the V segment lost 3 bases, leaving 5 bases of the junction unmatched. Germline lookup yields CDR1 ENHRY and CDR2 SYGVKD. CDR3 length: 15 amino acids.